The rows below give T cell receptor beta chains drawn from one sample of a study of identical twins. Each CDR3 protein gets one entry after TCRdb re-called the 5' RACE reads with MiXCR. The sample includes more than 400,000 distinct CDR3 sequences, approximately 16% seen only once; the top ten take 0.44%. The same sample was also studied in work on yellow fever vaccine responses in identical twins.

Specimen: CD4+ T cells sorted from blood. The source is a woman between 18 and 30 years old in good health. The CDR3 runs from the conserved cysteine through the conserved F or W. A D gene is named only where the DNA matches it firmly. Clone size is given for some rows only: seen once, a few or many times, or a class if the clone is expanded.

d_gene,j_gene,abundance,v_gene,CDR3aa,CDR3nt
NA,TRBJ2-3,NA,TRBV15,CATSRAPSADTQYF,TGTGCCACCAGCAGGGCCCCTAGCGCAGATACGCAGTATTTT
NA,TRBJ2-1,NA,TRBV3-1,CASSPGRGVQFF,TGTGCCAGCAGTCCGGGACGAGGTGTACAATTCTTC
NA,TRBJ1-1,few,TRBV10-3,CAISDLFEAFF,TGTGCCATCTCGGACCTCTTTGAAGCTTTCTTT
NA,TRBJ1-4,NA,TRBV7-2,CASSSEAGRNEKLFF,TGTGCCAGCAGCTCCGAGGCGGGACGGAATGAAAAACTGTTTTTT
NA,TRBJ2-5,NA,TRBV24-1,CATSDWGGTETQYF,TGTGCCACCAGTGATTGGGGCGGGACCGAGACCCAGTACTTC
TRBD2,TRBJ2-5,NA,TRBV5-1,CASSTGLAEQETQYF,TGCGCCAGCAGCACGGGACTAGCGGAACAAGAGACCCAGTACTTC
NA,TRBJ2-2,NA,TRBV7-9,CASSFWANTGELFF,TGTGCCAGCAGCTTTTGGGCAAACACCGGGGAGCTGTTTTTT
TRBD2,TRBJ2-2,few,TRBV7-3,CASSPQTSSTGELFF,TGTGCCAGCAGCCCGCAGACTAGCTCCACCGGGGAGCTGTTTTTT
NA,TRBJ1-2,NA,TRBV10-3,CAIEDRNYGYTF,TGTGCCATCGAGGACCGTAACTATGGCTACACCTTC
TRBD1,TRBJ2-7,NA,TRBV20-1,CSARARTGAAYEQYF,TGCAGTGCTAGAGCGAGGACAGGGGCCGCCTACGAGCAGTACTTC
TRBD2,TRBJ2-1,many,TRBV10-3,CAISGTSSYNEQFF,TGTGCCATCAGCGGGACTAGCTCCTACAATGAGCAGTTCTTC
NA,TRBJ2-3,NA,TRBV29-1,CSVEDSKVDTQYF,TGCAGCGTTGAAGATAGTAAGGTGGATACGCAGTATTTT
TRBD1,TRBJ1-1,NA,TRBV27,CASSGTGVGAFF,TGTGCCAGCAGCGGGACAGGGGTTGGCGCTTTCTTT
NA,TRBJ2-2,NA,TRBV3-1,CASSELVGLELFF,TGTGCCAGCAGTGAACTAGTGGGGCTGGAGCTGTTTTTT
NA,TRBJ1-3,NA,TRBV28,CASSLQGWQNTIYF,TGTGCCAGCAGTCTGCAGGGTTGGCAAAACACCATATATTTT
NA,TRBJ2-2,many,TRBV29-1,CSVALGGNTGELFF,TGCAGCGTTGCCCTCGGGGGAAACACCGGGGAGCTGTTTTTT
TRBD1,TRBJ1-5,few,TRBV5-5,CASSRTGKDQPQHF,TGTGCCAGCAGCAGGACAGGGAAGGATCAGCCCCAGCATTTT
TRBD1,TRBJ2-1,few,TRBV7-2,CASSLTIRGSRDEQFF,TGTGCCAGCAGCTTAACGATCAGGGGGAGCAGGGATGAGCAGTTCTTC
TRBD1,TRBJ2-7,few,TRBV7-9,CASSLIGRGNSYEQYF,TGTGCCAGCAGCTTAATCGGCAGGGGGAACTCCTACGAGCAGTACTTC
TRBD2,TRBJ2-3,few,TRBV14,CASSQGISSGSPTDTQYF,TGTGCCAGCAGCCAAGGGATCTCTAGCGGGAGTCCCACAGATACGCAGTATTTT
TRBD1,TRBJ1-5,many,TRBV12-3/TRBV12-4,CASSLRGEQPQHF,TGTGCCAGCAGTCTCAGGGGGGAGCAGCCCCAGCATTTT
NA,TRBJ2-1,NA,TRBV7-9,CASSPDRTHNEQFF,TGTGCCAGCAGTCCCGACAGGACCCACAATGAGCAGTTCTTC
TRBD1,TRBJ1-2,few,TRBV27,CASSPNPDRVYGYTF,TGTGCCAGCAGTCCGAACCCCGACAGGGTCTATGGCTACACCTTC
TRBD2,TRBJ2-3,NA,TRBV28,CASKKTSGSYPDTQYF,TGTGCCAGTAAAAAGACTAGCGGCTCTTATCCAGATACGCAGTATTTT
NA,TRBJ2-1,NA,TRBV5-1,CASSLAVGANNEQFF,TGCGCCAGCAGCTTGGCCGTAGGGGCGAACAATGAGCAGTTCTTC
TRBD1,TRBJ2-3,few,TRBV20-1,CSARTADREVTDTQYF,TGCAGTGCTAGGACCGCGGACAGGGAGGTTACAGATACGCAGTATTTT
NA,TRBJ1-2,few,TRBV10-3,CAISEFGGTNYGYTF,TGTGCCATCAGTGAATTTGGGGGGACTAACTATGGCTACACCTTC
NA,TRBJ2-5,NA,TRBV20-1,CSANDYVETQYF,TGCAGTGCCAACGACTACGTCGAGACCCAGTACTTC
TRBD2,TRBJ2-7,NA,TRBV24-1,CATSDLGLAYDEQYF,TGTGCCACCAGTGATCTTGGACTAGCCTACGACGAGCAGTACTTC
TRBD1,TRBJ2-7,NA,TRBV5-1,CASSFLAGTGPGEQYF,TGCGCCAGCAGCTTTCTTGCCGGGACAGGCCCTGGCGAGCAGTACTTC
TRBD2,TRBJ2-1,few,TRBV11-2,CASSSQGASGGAVYNEQFF,TGTGCCAGCAGCTCACAGGGAGCTAGCGGGGGGGCCGTCTACAATGAGCAGTTCTTC
TRBD2,TRBJ2-5,many,TRBV10-3,CAISEGTSWETQYF,TGTGCCATCAGTGAAGGGACTAGCTGGGAGACCCAGTACTTC
TRBD2,TRBJ2-5,NA,TRBV28,CASISPSGAKETQYF,TGTGCCAGCATCTCCCCTAGCGGGGCCAAAGAGACCCAGTACTTC
TRBD1,TRBJ2-1,NA,TRBV20-1,CSARDRTGVYNEQFF,TGCAGTGCTAGAGATCGGACAGGGGTATACAATGAGCAGTTCTTC
TRBD2,TRBJ2-2,NA,TRBV4-1,CASSQQRGAYTGELFF,TGCGCCAGCAGCCAACAGCGGGGGGCTTACACCGGGGAGCTGTTTTTT
NA,TRBJ2-2,few,TRBV11-2,CASSLERTGELFF,TGTGCCAGCAGCTTAGAACGCACCGGGGAGCTGTTTTTT
NA,TRBJ1-5,NA,TRBV24-1,CATKGRSNQPQHF,TGTGCCACCAAAGGGCGAAGCAATCAGCCCCAGCATTTT
NA,TRBJ2-3,many,TRBV5-1,CASRASGTDTQYF,TGCGCCAGCAGGGCTAGCGGCACAGATACGCAGTATTTT
NA,TRBJ2-1,few,TRBV15,CATSRDLRGRVWYNEQFF,TGTGCCACCAGCAGAGATTTGCGGGGAAGGGTCTGGTACAATGAGCAGTTCTTC
NA,TRBJ1-1,few,TRBV15,CATSRGGSPEAFF,TGTGCCACCAGCAGAGGAGGGAGCCCTGAAGCTTTCTTT
NA,TRBJ2-1,NA,TRBV3-1,CASSQVENEQFF,TGTGCCAGCAGCCAAGTAGAGAATGAGCAGTTCTTC
NA,TRBJ2-3,NA,TRBV3-1,CASSQGMGATQNTQYF,TGTGCCAGCAGCCAGGGGATGGGGGCCACACAAAATACGCAGTATTTT
NA,TRBJ1-6,few,TRBV6-4,CASSDGGLGNSPLHF,TGTGCCAGCAGTGATGGGGGCTTGGGCAATTCACCCCTCCACTTT
TRBD2,TRBJ2-1,NA,TRBV11-2,CASRTGTSGRYTYNEQFF,TGTGCCAGCAGGACCGGGACTAGCGGGAGGTACACCTACAATGAGCAGTTCTTC
NA,TRBJ1-5,few,TRBV5-1,CASSKNHGGPQHF,TGCGCCAGCAGCAAAAATCACGGGGGGCCCCAGCATTTT
NA,TRBJ2-3,NA,TRBV25-1,CASSERQNLDTQYF,TGTGCCAGCAGTGAACGGCAGAATTTAGATACGCAGTATTTT